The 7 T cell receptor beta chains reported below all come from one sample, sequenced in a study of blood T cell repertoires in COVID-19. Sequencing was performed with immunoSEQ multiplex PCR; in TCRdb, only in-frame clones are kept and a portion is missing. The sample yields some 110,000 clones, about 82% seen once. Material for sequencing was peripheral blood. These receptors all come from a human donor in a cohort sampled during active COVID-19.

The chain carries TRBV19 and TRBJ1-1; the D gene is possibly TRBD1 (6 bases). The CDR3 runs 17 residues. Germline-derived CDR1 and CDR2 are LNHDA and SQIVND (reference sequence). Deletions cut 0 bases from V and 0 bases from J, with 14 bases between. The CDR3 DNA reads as TGTGCCAGTAGTATAGATCCGGGACACACCATGAACACTGAAGCTTTCTTT. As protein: CASSIDPGHTMNTEAFF.

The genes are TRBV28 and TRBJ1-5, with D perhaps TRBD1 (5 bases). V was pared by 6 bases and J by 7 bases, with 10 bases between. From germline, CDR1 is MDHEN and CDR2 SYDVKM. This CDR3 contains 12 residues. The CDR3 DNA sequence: TGTGCCAGCAGGCAGGGAACCCAGCCCCAGCATTTT. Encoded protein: CASRQGTQPQHF. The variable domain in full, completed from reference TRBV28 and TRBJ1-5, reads DVKVTQSSRYLVKRTGEKVFLECVQDMDHENMFWYRQDPGLGLRLIYFSYDVKMKEKGDIPEGYSVSREKKERFSLILESASTNQTSMYLCASRQGTQPQHFGDGTRLSIL.

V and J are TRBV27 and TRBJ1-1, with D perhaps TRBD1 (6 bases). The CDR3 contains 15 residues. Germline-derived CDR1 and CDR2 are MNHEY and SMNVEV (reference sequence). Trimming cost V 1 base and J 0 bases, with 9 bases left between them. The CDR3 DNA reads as TGTGCCAGCAGTTTATTGAGGACAGTGAACACTGAAGCTTTCTTT. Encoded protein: CASSLLRTVNTEAFF.

The CDR3 loop is CASSPVAGVDNEQFF. The CDR3 DNA reads as TGTGCCAGCAGCCCTGTCGCGGGGGTAGACAATGAGCAGTTCTTC. V usage is TRBV7-3 and J usage is TRBJ2-1; TRBD2 matches 7 bases. The trim removed 5 bases at V and 5 bases at J, leaving 9 bases unmatched. The CDR3 length is 15 residues. The germline CDR1 and CDR2 sequences are SGHTA and FQGTGA.

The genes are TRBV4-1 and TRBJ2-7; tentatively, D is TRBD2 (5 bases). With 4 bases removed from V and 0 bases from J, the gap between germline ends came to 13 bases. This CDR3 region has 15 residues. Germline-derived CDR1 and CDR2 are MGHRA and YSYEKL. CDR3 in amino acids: CASSPGSAGSYEQYF. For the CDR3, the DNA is TGCGCCAGCAGCCCTGGGTCTGCGGGCTCCTACGAGCAGTACTTC.

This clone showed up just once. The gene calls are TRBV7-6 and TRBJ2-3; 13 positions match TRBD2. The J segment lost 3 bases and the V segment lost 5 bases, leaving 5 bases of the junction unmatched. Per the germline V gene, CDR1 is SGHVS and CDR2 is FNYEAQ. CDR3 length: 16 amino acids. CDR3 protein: CASSLPLAGGTDTQYF. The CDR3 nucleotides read TGTGCCAGCAGCCTCCCACTAGCGGGGGGGACAGATACGCAGTATTTT.

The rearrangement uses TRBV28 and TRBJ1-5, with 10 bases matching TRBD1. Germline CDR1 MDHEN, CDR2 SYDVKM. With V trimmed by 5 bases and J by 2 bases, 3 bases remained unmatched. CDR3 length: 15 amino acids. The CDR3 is CASSTGTGGNQPQHF. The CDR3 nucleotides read TGTGCCAGCAGTACCGGGACAGGGGGCAATCAGCCCCAGCATTTT.